The entry that follows covers one TCR beta chain sequence. What antigen it recognizes has not been identified. Base quality data are lacking; no much larger clone is found one base away. Library prep was done by the immunoSEQ multiplex PCR assay. TCRdb carries this immuneACCESS record with in-frame sequences only. Its versions omit some clonotypes, under half of them owing to an unresolved V gene in the studies checked, with the rest unexplained. This sample holds around 3,300 clones; 13% were observed only once. Of the sample, more than 7.5% falls within the top ten clones. This sample was taken from a study of tumour-infiltrating T cells in Burkitt lymphoma (dated by TCRdb to 2018 to 2020). Notes on the research overall: All epidemiological subtypes of Burkitt lymphoma were represented among the 65 to 90 patients who made up the cohort. TCR repertoire data were correlated with clinical outcome; productive clonality predicted overall and progression-free survival, independent of established prognosticators including age at diagnosis.

Findings and caveats that apply to the study as a whole: Numerous Burkitt lymphoma patients were found to share several public clonotypes, a finding suggesting shared tumour neoantigen selection that is absent from diffuse large B-cell lymphoma.

The cysteine opens and the phenylalanine closes a CDR3 of 16 amino acids. The retained sequence is limited to the CDR3, 48 bases, with the frame set at the first base. The germline V gene gives CDR1 as MNHEY and CDR2 as SVGAGI. V gives up 0 bases and J gives up 0 bases, and the segment between their germline ends measures 11 bases. The sequence was obtained from a human donor with Burkitt lymphoma. Material for sequencing was tumor tissue. The sequence joins TRBV6-5 to TRBJ1-2, with an unclear D gene assignment. The DNA sequence follows: TGTGCCAGCAGTTACTCGATCAGCCAAGCTAACTATGGCTACACCTTC. Translation gives CASSYSISQANYGYTF.